Sequencing of this T cell receptor (beta chain) was carried out in a study of OX40 agonist ivuxolimab in advanced cancers. Whole-study context: Dose-escalation patients' cancers were hepatocellular carcinoma, melanoma, renal cell or head and neck cancer. The dose-escalation cohort was approximately 85% male, with a mean age of about 60 years, ranging about 23 to 90.

Worth noting for this clone: Antigen: not known.

Study-wide results and limits: Partial responders at 0.1-3.0 mg/kg showed near-lowest clonal expansion. Averaged across samples, CD8+ T cells carried more expanded clones than CD4+ did.

Assay used: immunoSEQ multiplex PCR; TCRdb lists only in-frame clones, some missing. Here the sample spans roughly 100,000 clones, roughly 80% being singletons. Trimming shortened V by 2 bases and J by 1 base, and 6 bases separated the two germline ends. The CDR3 sequence is 13 residues long. Germline assignment: CDR1 SGHKS and CDR2 YYEKEE (reference sequence). The clonotype comes from an adult with an advanced solid tumor such as melanoma, head and neck, liver or kidney cancer. Source: CD4+ or CD8+ T cells sorted from blood, taken in a trial of the OX40 agonist ivuxolimab. The chain is built from TRBV5-5 and TRBJ1-1, with a weak D call TRBD1 (5 bases). The CDR3 DNA reads as TGTGCCAGCAGCTTCGGGGGGAACACTGAAGCTTTCTTT. Translation: CASSFGGNTEAFF.